Presented here are 32 T cell receptor beta chains from one specimen sequenced in a study of blood T cell repertoires in COVID-19 (TCRdb year 2020). The library relied on the immunoSEQ multiplex PCR assay. TCRdb mirrors the immuneACCESS table, restricted to in-frame sequences. Some clones are absent from its copies; in checked studies, under half trace to an unresolved V gene, and the reason for the others is unknown. This sample comprises 250,000 or so clones, about 80% of them detected only once. About 2% of the sample is in the top ten clones. The sequenced material came from peripheral blood. All receptors come from a woman over 75 with acute or convalescent COVID-19.

This chain links TRBV4-3 with TRBJ2-3, with a tentative D call TRBD1 (7 bases). With 0 bases removed from V and 3 bases from J, the gap between germline ends came to 16 bases. The CDR3 totals 17 residues. Germline lookup yields CDR1 LGHNA and CDR2 YSLEER. The CDR3 loop reads CASSQDGAGQRTDTQYF. The CDR3 coding sequence is TGCGCCAGCAGCCAAGATGGGGCGGGACAGCGAACAGATACGCAGTATTTT.

This clone was found once. The chain employs TRBV27 and TRBJ1-5; D is ambiguous. This CDR3 is built from 13 residues. The germline CDR1 and CDR2 sequences are MNHEY and SMNVEV (reference sequence). The ends were cut back, 5 bases at V and 9 bases at J, with 14 bases in the middle. This chain's CDR3 is CASSLQEGAPQHF. The CDR3 DNA reads TGTGCCAGCAGTCTTCAGGAGGGAGCGCCCCAGCATTTT.

This sequence joins TRBV5-1 and TRBJ2-5; weak D call: TRBD1 (5 bases). Germline values: CDR1 SGHRS, CDR2 YFSETQ. The CDR3 spans 14 residues. V was shortened by 3 bases and J by 5 bases, with 14 bases between the two germline ends. DNA for the CDR3: TGCGCCAGCAGCTCGCAATGGGGCACTGAGACCCAGTACTTC. Translated: CASSSQWGTETQYF.

The chain combines TRBV4-3 with TRBJ2-1, with D possibly being TRBD2 (5 bases). CDR1 and CDR2 from the germline V gene are LGHNA and YSLEER. V lost 3 bases and J lost 7, with 10 bases in between. CDR3 length: 13 amino acids. The CDR3 protein is CASSQQIANEQFF. The DNA of the CDR3 is TGCGCCAGCAGCCAGCAGATAGCGAATGAGCAGTTCTTC.

This chain connects TRBV18 to TRBJ2-2; 10 bases match TRBD1. The V segment lost 2 bases and the J segment 8 bases; nucleotides outside the gene matches: 8. Germline CDR1 reads KGHSH; CDR2 reads LQKENI. The CDR3 consists of 16 residues. The CDR3 reads CASSPVTGGAAGELFF. For the CDR3, the DNA is TGTGCCAGCTCACCAGTGACAGGGGGCGCGGCGGGGGAGCTGTTTTTT.

The CDR3 DNA reads TGTGCCAGTAGTACGGGATTTATAAGGACTAGCACAGATACGCAGTATTTT. This translates into CASSTGFIRTSTDTQYF. The chain has TRBV19 and TRBJ2-3; D may be TRBD2 (5 bases). Germline V gene data show CDR1 as LNHDA and CDR2 as SQIVND (reference sequence). Deletions cut 4 bases from V and 0 bases from J, with 17 bases between. There are 17 residues in the CDR3.

This clone has only a few counts. The rearrangement links TRBV2 to TRBJ1-5; 7 bases map to TRBD1. The CDR3 covers 13 residues. Germline-derived CDR1 and CDR2 are SNHLY and FYNNEI. V gave up 6 bases and J gave up 6 bases; unmatched junction bases: 5. This CDR3 is CASRGTVSQPQHF. CDR3 nucleotide sequence: TGTGCCAGCAGAGGGACAGTGAGTCAGCCCCAGCATTTT. The whole variable domain, remainder taken from reference TRBV2 and TRBJ1-5, is EPEVTQTPSHQVTQMGQEVILRCVPISNHLYFYWYRQILGQKVEFLVSFYNNEISEKSEIFDDQFSVERPDGSNFTLKIRSTKLEDSAMYFCASRGTVSQPQHFGDGTRLSIL.

A few counts support this clone. CDR3 protein: CASSMPLTAQETQYF. The CDR3 DNA is TGTGCCAGTAGTATGCCTCTGACAGCCCAAGAGACCCAGTACTTC. The rearrangement uses TRBV19 and TRBJ2-5; TRBD1 is a possible D gene (5 bases). The ends were cut back, 3 bases at V and 1 base at J, with 12 bases in the middle. CDR1 and CDR2 (germline): LNHDA, SQIVND (reference sequence). The CDR3 extends over 15 amino acids.

The chain employs TRBV28 and TRBJ2-7, with unresolved D. CDR3 length equals 14 residues. V was cut by 3 bases and J by 6 bases, with 15 bases left in between. CDR1 is MDHEN and CDR2 is SYDVKM in the germline V gene. The CDR3 region has the DNA TGTGCCAGCAGTTTTTCGAGGAGCCTCGGCGAGCAGTACTTC. It is translated as CASSFSRSLGEQYF. Full variable domain (rest looked up from reference TRBV28 and TRBJ2-7): DVKVTQSSRYLVKRTGEKVFLECVQDMDHENMFWYRQDPGLGLRLIYFSYDVKMKEKGDIPEGYSVSREKKERFSLILESASTNQTSMYLCASSFSRSLGEQYFGPGTRLTVT.

In this sample, this clone turned up a few times. The chain has TRBV28 and TRBJ2-3; the D gene is possibly TRBD2 (7 bases). CDR3 length: 19 amino acids. V lost 3 bases and J 0 bases, leaving 22 bases between the germline ends. Germline CDR1 MDHEN, CDR2 SYDVKM. CDR3 loop: CASSFDRGGSGISTDTQYF. CDR3 coding DNA: TGTGCCAGCAGTTTTGATAGAGGGGGAAGCGGGATTAGCACAGATACGCAGTATTTT.

As for this clone: This specimen includes other DNA sequences encoding the same CDR3. The genes are TRBV5-4 and TRBJ2-1; TRBD2 matches 12 bases. This CDR3 contains 15 residues. Germline CDR1 and CDR2: SGHNT and YYREEE (reference sequence). The ends lost 0 bases at V and 6 bases at J; junction bases unmatched: 1. The CDR3 DNA is TGTGCCAGCAGCTTGGGGACTAGCGGGACCAATGAGCAGTTCTTC. Amino acid sequence: CASSLGTSGTNEQFF.

V gene TRBV25-1 combines with J gene TRBJ1-5; TRBD1 might be the D (5 bases). This CDR3 has 14 amino acids. CDR1 is MGHDK and CDR2 is SYGVNS in the germline V gene. The V end lost 2 bases, the J end lost 2 bases, and 7 bases lay between the germline ends. The CDR3 loop reads CASSEQGRNQPQHF. The CDR3 nucleotides read TGTGCCAGCAGTGAACAGGGTCGCAATCAGCCCCAGCATTTT.

The rearrangement links TRBV2 to TRBJ1-5; 7 nucleotides align to TRBD1. The CDR3 runs 15 residues. Germline-derived CDR1 and CDR2 are SNHLY and FYNNEI. Trimming took 6 bases from V and 0 from J; bases not matched to a gene: 5. CDR3 residues: CASSKGQNSNQPQHF. CDR3 bases: TGTGCCAGCAGCAAGGGACAGAATAGCAATCAGCCCCAGCATTTT.

In regard to this clone: This sample includes further DNA sequences coding for the same CDR3. The rearrangement joins TRBV7-2 to TRBJ2-7, with 10 bases lining up with TRBD2. V dropped 1 base and J dropped 1; count of bases not matched to a gene: 1. There are 15 residues in the CDR3. Germline-derived CDR1 and CDR2 are SGHTA and FQGNSA. The CDR3 region is CASSLGTSGSYEQYF. As DNA, the CDR3 is TGTGCCAGCAGCTTAGGGACTAGCGGTTCCTACGAGCAGTACTTC.

This chain links TRBV6-2 or TRBV6-3 with TRBJ1-5; 9 nucleotides agree with TRBD1. The CDR3 contains 14 residues. Germline V gene sequence: CDR1 MNHEY, CDR2 SVGEGT. The ends lost 6 bases at V and 5 bases at J; junction bases unmatched: 5. The CDR3 loop reads CASSLGQGYQPQHF. The CDR3 nucleotides read TGTGCCAGCAGCCTCGGACAGGGGTATCAGCCCCAGCATTTT.

The chain employs TRBV4-1 and TRBJ1-3; D gene ambiguous. This CDR3 has 18 amino acids. Germline CDR1 is MGHRA and CDR2 is YSYEKL. V was trimmed by 0 bases and J by 0 bases, leaving 15 bases between them. The CDR3 DNA reads TGCGCCAGCAGCCAAGAAGCCGGCCGGGCGGGCTCTGGAAACACCATATATTTT. Protein product: CASSQEAGRAGSGNTIYF.

Only one count was recorded for this clone. This chain uses TRBV7-3 with TRBJ2-1; 8 bases align to TRBD2. V lost 1 base to trimming and J lost 3 bases; unmatched junction nucleotides: 11. This CDR3 comprises 18 residues. The germline CDR1 and CDR2 sequences are SGHTA and FQGTGA. DNA of the CDR3: TGTGCCAGCAGCTTAAATCCAGCGGGAGTGGGTAGCTACAATGAGCAGTTCTTC. Its translation is CASSLNPAGVGSYNEQFF.

This rearrangement joins TRBV9 to TRBJ1-2; D is uncertain. CDR3 length equals 14 residues. Germline CDR1 and CDR2: SGDLS and YYNGEE. Between the trimmed V and J ends, which lost 3 bases and 4 bases, there was a span of 13 bases. Written as DNA, the CDR3 is TGTGCCAGCAGCGGCGTGAGCGCTTTCTATGGCTACACCTTC. It yields the protein CASSGVSAFYGYTF.

This clone was seen a single time. The chain recombines TRBV19 with TRBJ2-6; no clear D gene. The ends were cut back, 6 bases at V and 0 bases at J, with 9 bases in the middle. There are 15 residues in the CDR3. Germline-derived CDR1 and CDR2 are LNHDA and SQIVND (reference sequence). CDR3 coding DNA: TGTGCCAGTAGACCGCAGTCCTCTGGGGCCAACGTCCTGACTTTC. This codes for CASRPQSSGANVLTF.

The chain links TRBV30 to TRBJ2-4; tentative D call: TRBD1 (6 bases). The V gene's germline CDR1 is GTSNPN and CDR2 SVGIG (reference sequence). V dropped 1 base and J dropped 0 bases, with 19 bases sitting between them. The CDR3 contains 18 residues. The CDR3 DNA sequence: TGTGCCTGGAGTGGCAGACAGGCCGGTGTCAAAGCCAAAAACATTCAGTACTTC. Protein sequence: CAWSGRQAGVKAKNIQYF.

V gene TRBV14 combines with J gene TRBJ1-1; a weak D match, TRBD1 (5 bases). Germline CDR1 is SGHDN and CDR2 is FVKESK. V gave up 4 bases and J gave up 11 bases, with 20 bases separating them. This CDR3 region has 14 residues. CDR3 region: CASSRTKKRVDAFF. CDR3 bases: TGTGCCAGCAGCCGGACAAAGAAAAGGGTTGACGCTTTCTTT.

V gene TRBV20-1 combines with J gene TRBJ1-6; D unclear. The germline V and J ends were trimmed by 3 bases and 1 base, with 13 bases remaining between them. Per germline, CDR1 DFQATT and CDR2 SNEGSKA (reference sequence). The CDR3 totals 16 residues. CDR3 region: CSASTSLRSYNSPLHF. The CDR3 region has the DNA TGCAGTGCTAGTACGTCCCTCAGGTCCTATAATTCACCCCTCCACTTT.

This clone was counted only a few times. V is TRBV9 and J is TRBJ2-2; 14 positions match TRBD2. Germline values: CDR1 SGDLS, CDR2 YYNGEE. The CDR3 covers 16 residues. V lost 4 bases to trimming and J lost 6 bases; unmatched junction nucleotides: 5. Here the CDR3 reads CASSSGLAGESGELFF. CDR3 nucleotide sequence: TGTGCCAGCAGCTCGGGACTAGCGGGGGAGTCCGGGGAGCTGTTTTTT.

The V gene is TRBV6-5, the J gene TRBJ2-7; 7 nucleotides agree with TRBD1. With 7 bases clipped from V and 2 bases from J, the junction kept 8 bases outside the gene matches. This CDR3 contains 14 residues. Per germline, CDR1 MNHEY and CDR2 SVGAGI. As DNA, the CDR3 is TGTGCCAGCAATTTAAGGACAGGTGCCTACGAGCAGTACTTC. The encoded protein is CASNLRTGAYEQYF.

The chain has TRBV7-8 and TRBJ2-1; the match to TRBD2 covers 15 bases. Germline V gene data show CDR1 as SGHVS and CDR2 as FQNEAQ. V shed 1 base, J shed 7 bases, and the junction held 2 bases outside the gene matches. This CDR3 is 16 amino acids long. The CDR3 nucleotides are TGTGCCAGCAGCTTAGGGACTAGCGGGGGGGCAAATGAGCAGTTCTTC. Residues: CASSLGTSGGANEQFF.

The chain has TRBV7-9 and TRBJ1-2; tentative D call: TRBD1 (5 bases). This CDR3 has 16 amino acids. The germline CDR1 and CDR2 sequences are SEHNR and FQNEAQ (reference sequence). V shed 5 bases and J shed 4 bases, with 20 bases lying between them. The CDR3 nucleotides are TGTGCCAGCAGCCCATCCCCGCCTGCGGGGCCCTATGGCTACACCTTC. It specifies CASSPSPPAGPYGYTF.

The J gene is TRBJ2-2, the V gene TRBV19; 9 bases are a match to TRBD2. Germline CDR1 is LNHDA and CDR2 is SQIVND (reference sequence). There are 16 residues in the CDR3. Trimming took 3 bases from V and 5 from J; bases not matched to a gene: 7. As DNA, the CDR3 is TGTGCCAGTAGTATGTGGCGGGAGGGCCGTACCGGGGAGCTGTTTTTT. It codes for CASSMWREGRTGELFF.

The gene calls are TRBV7-9 and TRBJ2-7; 8 bases line up with TRBD2. This CDR3 spans 13 amino acids. Germline lookup yields CDR1 SEHNR and CDR2 FQNEAQ (reference sequence). V shed 7 bases and J 5 bases; nucleotides not matched to a gene: 7. The CDR3 is CASIRAGEDEQYF. The CDR3 DNA follows: TGTGCCAGCATCCGAGCGGGAGAGGACGAGCAGTACTTC.

In its sample, this clone was seen once. This chain joins TRBV12-3 or TRBV12-4 and TRBJ2-1; D is possibly TRBD2 (6 bases). V shed 2 bases and J shed 13 bases, with 12 bases lying between them. This CDR3 is 12 amino acids long. CDR3 in DNA: TGTGCCAGCAGTTTAAACGGGGGACGTCAGTTCTTC. It specifies CASSLNGGRQFF.

The gene calls are TRBV11-2 and TRBJ2-3; 10 bases are a match to TRBD2. The CDR3 is 18 residues long. V shed 1 base and J 0 bases; nucleotides not matched to a gene: 7. CDR1 SGHAT and CDR2 FQNNGV come from the germline V gene. The CDR3: CASSLGPSGGFSTDTQYF. Here the CDR3 DNA reads TGTGCCAGCAGCTTAGGCCCTAGCGGGGGATTCAGCACAGATACGCAGTATTTT.

The J gene is TRBJ1-3, the V gene TRBV7-3; D is unclear. The V and J ends lost 1 base and 4 bases respectively, with 11 bases between them. Germline lookup yields CDR1 SGHTA and CDR2 FQGTGA. The CDR3 is 15 amino acids. DNA of the CDR3: TGTGCCAGCAGCTTAAGCCCCGGTCCCGGAAACACCATATATTTT. As protein: CASSLSPGPGNTIYF.

CDR3 in amino acids: CSGRQAYEQYF. CDR3 DNA: TGCAGCGGACGACAGGCCTACGAGCAGTACTTC. This chain joins TRBV29-1 and TRBJ2-7, with D possibly TRBD1 on 6 matching bases. CDR3 length equals 11 residues. V lost 7 bases and J lost 2, with 9 bases in between. Germline CDR1 and CDR2: SQVTM and ANQGSEA.